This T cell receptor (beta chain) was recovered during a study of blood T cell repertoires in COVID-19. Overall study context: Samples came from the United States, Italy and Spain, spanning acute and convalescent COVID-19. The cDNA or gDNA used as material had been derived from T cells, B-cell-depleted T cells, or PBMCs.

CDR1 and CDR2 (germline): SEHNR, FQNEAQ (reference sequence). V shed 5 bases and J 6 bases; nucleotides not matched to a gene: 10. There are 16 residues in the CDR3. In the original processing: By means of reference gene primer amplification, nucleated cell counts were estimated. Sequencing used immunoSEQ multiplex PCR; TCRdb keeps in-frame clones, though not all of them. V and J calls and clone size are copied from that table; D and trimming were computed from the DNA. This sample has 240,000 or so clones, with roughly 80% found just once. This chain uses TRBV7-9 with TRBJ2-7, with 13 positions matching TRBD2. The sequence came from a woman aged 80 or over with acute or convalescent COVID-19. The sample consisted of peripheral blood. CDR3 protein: CASSRPRGTSGAEQYF. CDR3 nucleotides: TGTGCCAGCAGCAGGCCCCGGGGGACTAGCGGGGCCGAGCAGTACTTC.